The following is a T cell receptor (beta chain) sequence with its context. This table comes from immunoSEQ multiplex PCR, and its TCRdb copy is limited to in-frame clones, with some not included. Of 550,000 to 800,000 clones listed, roughly 88% are singletons. The sample originates from a study of shared T cell receptors in the human thymus. Germline CDR1 SEHNR, CDR2 FQNEAQ (reference sequence). The CDR3 length is 16 residues. Trimming removed 5 bases from V and 5 bases from J, with 21 bases in between. This sample was shared with a second study, whose subject was human thymus T cells.

This clonotype originated in a girl less than two years old with a congenital heart defect. The gene calls are TRBV7-9 and TRBJ1-1; D possibly corresponds to TRBD1 (5 bases). Sequencing was carried out using thymocytes. The CDR3 DNA sequence: TGTGCCAGCAGCCCCCGCGGGGCGTGGAGTGGAACTGAAGCTTTCTTT. Its protein product is CASSPRGAWSGTEAFF.